This T cell receptor (beta chain) was recorded in a study of molecular identifiers for immune sequencing clone quantification. The use of previously described methods and listed TCR primers produced the bulk TCR libraries. TCRdb called the PCR reads again in MiXCR, with one record for every CDR3 protein. The sample shows more than 550,000 distinct CDR3 sequences, 25% of them seen only once. This clonotype appeared many times. The V gene end was trimmed by 4 bases and the J gene end by 3 bases; junction bases not matched to a gene: 6. The CDR3 is 17 residues long. Per germline, CDR1 KGHDR and CDR2 SFDVKD.

The sample consisted of naive CD8+ T cells from blood, with Jurkat cell RNA spiked in. The sample's subset: FACS-sorted CD8+CD4-CCR7+CD45RA+ naive T cells. The chain carries TRBV24-1 and TRBJ2-6, with TRBD1 matching 9 bases. This TCR derives from a human donor in good health. Some libraries in this study had Jurkat cell RNA spiked in. The CDR3 region is CATSDTDRGYGANVLTF. DNA of the CDR3: TGTGCCACCAGTGACACGGACAGGGGCTATGGGGCCAACGTCCTGACTTTC.